This T cell receptor beta chain comes out of a study of cytotoxic CD8 clonotypes in ibrutinib-treated CLL. Study summary: Partial responses numbered approximately 24 and complete responses 2; after a median approximately 70 months, about 14 stayed remitted and about twelve progressed. General study points: Baseline values of clonality outstripped age-matched healthy donors and followed circulating CD8+ T-cell counts. Baseline levels were approached again at progression, after clonality had risen at ibrutinib response. Public clonotypes (which were uncommon) either contracted or remained stable on treatment.

The ends lost 7 bases at V and 3 bases at J; junction bases unmatched: 7. The CDR3 is 14 residues long. Germline loops: CDR1 LNHDA, CDR2 SQIVND (reference sequence). For this clone: As yet, its antigen is unknown.

Clones were read by immunoSEQ multiplex PCR, and TCRdb kept only the in-frame ones, dropping some. This table has 200,000 to 250,000 clones, just over 70% appearing once. The V and J genes are TRBV19 and TRBJ2-7, with TRBD1 matching 9 bases. This clonotype was sampled from a human donor with chronic lymphocytic leukemia. The input for sequencing was PBMCs, taken after 12 months of ibrutinib treatment. The CDR3 DNA reads TGTGCCAGTAACCCCGGGACAGGGTTCTACGAGCAGTACTTC. This gives the protein CASNPGTGFYEQYF.